This entry lists 24 T cell receptor beta chains sequenced from one sample in a study of molecular identifiers for immune sequencing clone quantification. TCRdb analysed the PCR reads with MiXCR anew, one entry per CDR3 protein. Of 90,000 to 120,000 distinct CDR3 sequences in the sample, roughly 38% were seen once. The sample taken for sequencing was naive CD8+ T cells from blood, with Jurkat cell RNA spiked in. Sample subset: FACS-sorted CD8+CD4-CCR7+CD45RA+ naive T cells. These receptors were collected from a human donor in good health. Some libraries in this study had Jurkat cell RNA spiked in.

The CDR3 here is CASSQGWQGAVGQFF. CDR3 coding DNA: TGCGCCAGCAGCCAAGGATGGCAGGGGGCGGTTGGGCAGTTCTTC. This chain joins TRBV4-3 and TRBJ2-1; 8 nucleotides align to TRBD1. Unmatched junction bases numbered 11, after V lost 1 base and J lost 12 bases. Germline values: CDR1 LGHNA, CDR2 YSLEER. The CDR3 sequence is 15 residues long.

With respect to this clonotype: A read error may produce the germline difference seen at one junction end. CDR3 sequence (DNA): TGTGCCAGCGGCTTAAGGACTAGCGAAACCTACGAGCAGGACTTC. Translation gives CASGLRTSETYEQDF. The chain has TRBV2 and TRBJ2-7; TRBD2 matches at 9 bases. This CDR3 has 15 amino acids. The germline gives CDR1 SNHLY, CDR2 FYNNEI.

This clonotype was detected once. A clone one base away is much larger, so this may be a read error. The chain joins TRBV28 to TRBJ1-5; D ambiguous. Germline CDR1 is MDHEN and CDR2 is SYDVKM. This CDR3 has 11 residues. The CDR3 is CASSLSQPLHF. Here the CDR3 DNA reads TGTGCCAGCAGCCTTAGTCAGCCCCTGCATTTT.

The CDR3 is CASKDRGPEAFF. The CDR3 DNA reads TGTGCCAGCAAAGACAGGGGGCCTGAAGCTTTCTTT. This chain connects TRBV28 to TRBJ1-1; 10 bases are a match to TRBD1. Germline values: CDR1 MDHEN, CDR2 SYDVKM. Germline trimming cut 7 bases from V and 6 bases from J; bases unmatched to any gene: 2. This CDR3 has 12 residues.

The chain employs TRBV6-5 and TRBJ2-7, with D possibly TRBD2 on 5 matching bases. The CDR3 consists of 14 residues. The germline V gene has CDR1 MNHEY and CDR2 SVGAGI. V was trimmed by 9 bases and J by 2 bases, leaving 17 bases between them. The CDR3 DNA reads TGTGCCAGTAGTGCCGGAGGAGGCACCTACGAGCAGTACTTC. Encoded protein: CASSAGGGTYEQYF.

This clonotype has ten or more counts. V gene TRBV28 combines with J gene TRBJ2-7; 10 bases map to TRBD2. Germline V lookup: CDR1 MDHEN, CDR2 SYDVKM. V trimming: 0 bases; J trimming: 2 bases; junction bases outside the gene matches: 4. The CDR3 extends over 16 amino acids. CDR3 nucleotide sequence: TGTGCCAGCAGTTTATGGGCCCTAGCGGGAGCCTACGAGCAGTACTTC. This codes for CASSLWALAGAYEQYF.

This clonotype was counted between two and nine times. V usage is TRBV20-1 and J usage is TRBJ2-3; D not certain. V lost 3 bases and J lost 0, with 7 bases in between. Per the germline V gene, CDR1 is DFQATT and CDR2 is SNEGSKA (reference sequence). This CDR3 region has 13 residues. The CDR3 DNA reads as TGCAGTGCTAGTGTAGCTAGCACAGATACGCAGTATTTT. It is translated as CSASVASTDTQYF.

This clonotype turned up a few times. The J gene is TRBJ2-3, the V gene TRBV7-9, with D possibly TRBD1 on 8 matching bases. The CDR3 is 16 residues long. The V gene's germline CDR1 is SEHNR and CDR2 FQNEAQ (reference sequence). Trimming cost V 4 bases and J 3 bases, with 17 bases left between them. The DNA for the CDR3 is TGTGCCAGCAGCTCAATAACAGGGGGGGGGACAGATACGCAGTATTTT. This encodes CASSSITGGGTDTQYF.

This clonotype has more than one count but fewer than ten. The J gene is TRBJ2-1, the V gene TRBV27, with D maybe TRBD2 (5 bases). Trimming left V 6 bases short and J 5 bases short, with 11 bases between. Per the germline V gene, CDR1 is MNHEY and CDR2 is SMNVEV (reference sequence). The length of the CDR3 is 13 residues. The CDR3 sequence: CASRGETHNEQFF. CDR3 bases: TGTGCCAGCAGGGGAGAGACACACAATGAGCAGTTCTTC.

This clonotype was recorded at least ten times. This rearrangement joins TRBV6-2 or TRBV6-3 to TRBJ1-1; TRBD1 is a possible D gene (5 bases). Trimming removed 2 bases from V and 6 bases from J, with 19 bases in between. Germline V gives CDR1 MNHEY, CDR2 SVGEGT. The length of the CDR3 is 16 residues. CDR3 bases: TGTGCCAGCAGTTACAGGGTCCGACAGTGGGCGGCTGAAGCTTTCTTT. This sequence encodes CASSYRVRQWAAEAFF.

As regards this clonotype: Since a much larger clone is just one base distant, this may be a read error. The CDR3 region is CASSQTSGNNELFF. The CDR3 DNA reads TGTGCCAGCAGCCAGACTAGCGGGAATAATGAGCTGTTCTTC. The V call is TRBV7-2, the J call TRBJ2-1, with 11 bases matching TRBD2. The CDR3 spans 14 residues. Germline V gene data show CDR1 as SGHTA and CDR2 as FQGNSA. The full variable domain, in which reference TRBV7-2 and TRBJ2-1 provide the parts outside the CDR3, is GAGVSQSPSNKVTEKGKDVELRCDPISGHTALYWYRQSLGQGLEFLIYFQGNSAPDKSGLPSDRFSAERTGGSVSTLTIQRTQQEDSAVYLCASSQTSGNNELFFGPGTRLTVL.

Turning to this clonotype: Sequence at one end of the junction differs from germline and may be a read error. The V and J genes are TRBV4-3 and TRBJ2-3, with TRBD2 matching 8 bases. The germline gives CDR1 LGHNA, CDR2 YSLEER. CDR3 length equals 18 residues. The CDR3 here is CASSQERLAGLSTVTQYF. For the CDR3, the DNA is TGCGCCAGCAGCCAAGAGCGATTAGCGGGGCTTAGCACAGTTACGCAGTATTTT.

This clonotype was seen many times. The genes are TRBV9 and TRBJ2-3; D unresolved. Germline V CDR1 and CDR2: SGDLS, YYNGEE. The V end lost 3 bases, the J end lost 4 bases, and 12 bases lay between the germline ends. This CDR3 has 14 amino acids. DNA of the CDR3: TGTGCCAGCAGCGCCGAACCCAGCGCAGATACGCAGTATTTT. Encoded protein: CASSAEPSADTQYF.

As for this clonotype: Since the CDR3 does not end with the conserved phenylalanine or tryptophan, this likely comes from a read error. This chain uses TRBV25-1 with TRBJ1-2, with D perhaps TRBD1 (6 bases). Trimming cost V 6 bases and J 3 bases, with 14 bases left between them. The CDR3 length is 14 residues. The V gene's germline CDR1 is MGHDK and CDR2 SYGVNS. The DNA of the CDR3 is TGTGCCAGCAGGGAACAGGGTGCCCACTATGGCTACACCATC. Amino acid sequence: CASREQGAHYGYTI.

About this clonotype: A much more abundant neighbour one base away suggests this may be a read error. This CDR3 is CASSLVSEPPYEQYF. In nucleotides, the CDR3 is TGTGCCAGCAGCTTAGTATCCGAACCACCCTACGAGCAGTACTTC. The J gene is TRBJ2-7, the V gene TRBV7-2; unclear D gene. V lost 1 base and J lost 2, with 12 bases in between. CDR3 length: 15 residues. The germline V gene encodes CDR1 SGHTA and CDR2 FQGNSA.

This clonotype was seen only a few times. The chain employs TRBV4-3 and TRBJ2-7; perhaps D is TRBD1 or TRBD2 (5 bases each). The germline gives CDR1 LGHNA, CDR2 YSLEER. V lost 0 bases and J lost 2, with 14 bases in between. This CDR3 is 16 amino acids long. The CDR3 region has the DNA TGCGCCAGCAGCCAAGAAGTTACGGGACGGACCTACGAGCAGTACTTC. Amino acid sequence: CASSQEVTGRTYEQYF.

In the case of this clonotype: Because it lacks the conserved phenylalanine or tryptophan at the end, this CDR3 is likely a read error. The V gene is TRBV27, the J gene TRBJ2-5; D unresolved. The CDR3 extends over 12 amino acids. Germline CDR1 and CDR2: MNHEY and SMNVEV (reference sequence). Deletions cut 6 bases from V and 5 bases from J, with 10 bases between. The CDR3 is CASSPPGETQYI. For the CDR3, the DNA is TGTGCCAGCAGCCCCCCTGGGGAGACCCAGTACATC.

This clonotype turned up a few times. The chain combines TRBV5-6 with TRBJ2-2, with D hard to call. V was trimmed by 3 bases and J by 6 bases, leaving 6 bases between them. Germline V CDR1 and CDR2: SGHDT, YYEEEE. The CDR3 has 12 residues. Here the CDR3 reads CASSYMAGELFF. The CDR3 DNA reads as TGTGCCAGCAGCTATATGGCCGGGGAGCTGTTTTTT. Using reference TRBV5-6 and TRBJ2-2 for the parts outside the CDR3, the full variable domain is DAGVTQSPTHLIKTRGQQVTLRCSPKSGHDTVSWYQQALGQGPQFIFQYYEEEERQRGNFPDRFSGHQFPNYSSELNVNALLLGDSALYLCASSYMAGELFFGEGSRLTVL.

Many counts were recorded for this clonotype. The chain couples TRBV6-5 to TRBJ2-1, with a possible D match to TRBD2 (6 bases). Trimming pared 3 bases from V and 2 bases from J, leaving 14 bases between. The CDR3 sequence is 16 residues long. Per the germline V gene, CDR1 is MNHEY and CDR2 is SVGAGI. The CDR3 spells CASSYQASVTYNEQFF. The CDR3 coding sequence is TGTGCCAGCAGTTATCAAGCTAGCGTGACCTACAATGAGCAGTTCTTC.

Of note for this clonotype: Without the conserved terminal phenylalanine or tryptophan, this CDR3 likely stems from a read error. The V gene is TRBV13, the J gene TRBJ1-5; D is uncertain. V dropped 3 bases and J dropped 4 bases, with 22 bases sitting between them. CDR1 and CDR2 from the germline V gene are PRHDT and FYEKMQ (reference sequence). CDR3 length: 18 amino acids. The CDR3 nucleotides are TGTGCCAGCAGCTTGCGGGGATGGTGGGGAAGTGGAAATCAGCCCCAGCATATT. Its protein is CASSLRGWWGSGNQPQHI.

Ten or more counts support this clonotype. The chain recombines TRBV28 with TRBJ2-7; no reliable D call. The CDR3 sequence is 12 residues long. V dropped 3 bases and J dropped 6 bases, with 9 bases sitting between them. The germline CDR1 and CDR2 sequences are MDHEN and SYDVKM. CDR3 in amino acids: CASSLVIGEQYF. CDR3 coding DNA: TGTGCCAGCAGTTTGGTTATAGGCGAGCAGTACTTC. Drawing the rest from reference TRBV28 and TRBJ2-7, the complete variable domain is DVKVTQSSRYLVKRTGEKVFLECVQDMDHENMFWYRQDPGLGLRLIYFSYDVKMKEKGDIPEGYSVSREKKERFSLILESASTNQTSMYLCASSLVIGEQYFGPGTRLTVT.

This clonotype occurred a few times. This sequence joins TRBV5-4 and TRBJ1-1, with 7 nucleotides matching TRBD1. The CDR3 sequence is 14 residues long. Germline CDR1 and CDR2: SGHNT and YYREEE (reference sequence). V trimming: 4 bases; J trimming: 0 bases; junction bases outside the gene matches: 3. The CDR3 DNA sequence: TGTGCCAGCAGCCAGGGGGTCCTGAACACTGAAGCTTTCTTT. Residues: CASSQGVLNTEAFF.

Note on this clonotype: This may be a read error, as it is one base from a much larger clone. The V gene is TRBV28, the J gene TRBJ2-5; perhaps TRBD1 as D (6 bases). The germline CDR1 and CDR2 sequences are MDHEN and SYDVKM. The CDR3 has 13 residues. V lost 8 bases and J lost 0, with 10 bases in between. The CDR3 sequence is CASPRDNQETQYF. Written as DNA, the CDR3 is TGTGCCAGCCCCAGGGACAACCAAGAGACCCAGTACTTC.

In this sample, this clonotype turned up once. The V call is TRBV7-2, the J call TRBJ2-3, with D perhaps TRBD1 (7 bases). From germline, CDR1 is SGHTA and CDR2 FQGNSA. This CDR3 contains 13 residues. The ends were cut back, 2 bases at V and 6 bases at J, with 9 bases in the middle. CDR3 amino acids: CASSLQGGDTQYF. The CDR3 DNA follows: TGTGCCAGCAGCTTACAGGGGGGCGATACGCAGTATTTT.